One and the same sample provided the 5 T cell receptor beta chains below, sequenced in a study of cytomegalovirus exposure and HLA in healthy donors. The PCR made use of 60 Vbeta and 13 Jbeta primers. Sequencing was performed with immunoSEQ multiplex PCR; in TCRdb, only in-frame clones are kept and a portion is missing. This table has nearly 110,000 clones, over 55% appearing once. Sequences were obtained from PBMCs. The receptors originated from a female donor in good health and CMV-seronegative.

Note on this clone: The junction does not match germline at one end; this may be a read error. The gene calls are TRBV7-6 and TRBJ2-5; TRBD2 might be the D (6 bases). Per germline, CDR1 SGHVS and CDR2 FNYEAQ. The CDR3 extends over 15 amino acids. The CDR3 bases are TGTGCCAACAGCTTGGGAGGCCTATCCCAAGAGACCCAGTACTTC. This encodes CANSLGGLSQETQYF. Using reference TRBV7-6 and TRBJ2-5 for the parts outside the CDR3, the full variable domain is GAGVSQSPRYKVTKRGQDVALRCDPISGHVSLYWYRQALGQGPEFLTYFNYEAQQDKSGLPNDRFSAERPEGSISTLTIQRTEQRDSAMYRCANSLGGLSQETQYFGPGTRLLVL.

V is TRBV7-8 and J is TRBJ1-4, with 7 bases identical to TRBD1. CDR3 length equals 16 residues. V lost 5 bases to trimming and J lost 8 bases; unmatched junction nucleotides: 14. The V gene's germline CDR1 is SGHVS and CDR2 FQNEAQ. The CDR3 loop reads CASSPTPDRFGEKLFF. For the CDR3, the DNA is TGTGCCAGCAGCCCGACCCCGGACAGGTTCGGGGAAAAACTGTTTTTT.

This clone has a handful of counts. The chain combines TRBV7-8 with TRBJ2-7; 14 nucleotides align to TRBD2. CDR3 size: 16 residues. The trim removed 5 bases at V and 5 bases at J, leaving 8 bases unmatched. In germline, CDR1 is SGHVS, CDR2 FQNEAQ. The CDR3: CASSLPGTSGSNEQYF. The CDR3 DNA is TGTGCCAGCAGCCTCCCAGGGACTAGCGGGAGTAACGAGCAGTACTTC.

This chain links TRBV6-6 with TRBJ1-5; D remains unclear. This CDR3 is built from 13 residues. V was trimmed by 8 bases and J by 2 bases, leaving 10 bases between them. Looked up from germline, CDR1 is MNHNY and CDR2 is SVGAGI (reference sequence). The CDR3 DNA reads as TGTGCCAGCGTTAGCATCGGCAATCAGCCCCAGCATTTT. This gives the protein CASVSIGNQPQHF.

The J gene is TRBJ2-5, the V gene TRBV5-1; 10 positions match TRBD1. The J call may be incorrect, as the DNA end agrees better with TRBJ2-7. Germline V gene sequence: CDR1 SGHRS, CDR2 YFSETQ. CDR3 size: 14 residues. CDR3 DNA: TGCGCCAGCAGCCAGACAGGGGGCGGAAACGAGCAGTACTTC. Protein: CASSQTGGGNEQYF.